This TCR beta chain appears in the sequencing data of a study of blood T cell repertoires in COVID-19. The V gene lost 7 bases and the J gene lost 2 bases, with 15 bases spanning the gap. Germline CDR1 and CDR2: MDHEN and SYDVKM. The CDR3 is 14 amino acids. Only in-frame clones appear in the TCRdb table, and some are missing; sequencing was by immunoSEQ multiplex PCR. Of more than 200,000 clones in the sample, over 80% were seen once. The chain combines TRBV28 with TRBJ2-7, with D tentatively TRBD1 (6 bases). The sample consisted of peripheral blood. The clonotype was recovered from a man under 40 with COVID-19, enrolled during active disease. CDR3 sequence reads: CASIAQGITYEQYF. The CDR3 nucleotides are TGTGCCAGCATAGCACAGGGAATAACCTACGAGCAGTACTTC.